Shown below are 10 T cell receptor beta chains from a single sample sequenced in a study of control samples from healthy donors and cancer patients. The method was immunoSEQ multiplex PCR; TCRdb's version includes in-frame clones alone and lacks a portion of them. The sample contains 250,000 to 300,000 clones, roughly 80% of which appear only once. The sequenced sample consisted of PBMCs. Receptors were obtained from a woman aged 60-70 years with lung cancer.

This clone was counted between two and nine times. The CDR3 DNA reads TGTGCCAGCAGCCAAGGGGCAGGCGGGGAGCTGTTTTTT. Protein sequence: CASSQGAGGELFF. The J gene is TRBJ2-2, the V gene TRBV2; D might be TRBD1 (5 bases). CDR1 SNHLY and CDR2 FYNNEI come from the germline V gene. The CDR3 is made up of 13 amino acids. The ends were cut back, 6 bases at V and 7 bases at J, with 12 bases in the middle. The whole variable domain, remainder taken from reference TRBV2 and TRBJ2-2, is EPEVTQTPSHQVTQMGQEVILRCVPISNHLYFYWYRQILGQKVEFLVSFYNNEISEKSEIFDDQFSVERPDGSNFTLKIRSTKLEDSAMYFCASSQGAGGELFFGEGSRLTVL.

Here the CDR3 reads CASSPWASGGANTVNEQFF. The CDR3 bases are TGTGCCAGCAGCCCCTGGGCTAGCGGTGGGGCCAATACGGTTAATGAGCAGTTCTTC. The rearrangement joins TRBV9 to TRBJ2-1, with TRBD2 matching over 7 bases. Trimming took 4 bases from V and 7 from J; bases not matched to a gene: 23. The germline gives CDR1 SGDLS, CDR2 YYNGEE. The CDR3 runs 19 residues.

This clone was seen a single time. CDR3 protein: CASSPWQGVTGELFF. CDR3 DNA sequence: TGTGCCAGCTCACCATGGCAGGGGGTGACCGGGGAGCTGTTTTTT. The chain links TRBV18 to TRBJ2-2; 7 nucleotides line up with TRBD1. This CDR3 has 15 amino acids. CDR1 and CDR2 (germline): KGHSH, LQKENI. V gave up 2 bases and J gave up 5 bases; unmatched junction bases: 5.

The chain employs TRBV5-1 and TRBJ1-6; D is ambiguous. The ends were cut back, 0 bases at V and 0 bases at J, with 10 bases in the middle. Germline loops: CDR1 SGHRS, CDR2 YFSETQ. This CDR3 region has 17 residues. CDR3 sequence: CASSLASLNSYNSPLHF. CDR3 nucleotides: TGCGCCAGCAGCTTGGCCAGTCTGAACTCCTATAATTCACCCCTCCACTTT.

The chain couples TRBV10-3 to TRBJ1-4; D not certain. Per the germline V gene, CDR1 is ENHRY and CDR2 is SYGVKD. The CDR3 is 16 amino acids. Trimming cost V 6 bases and J 0 bases, with 14 bases left between them. CDR3 sequence reads: CAISRSGDATNEKLFF. DNA for the CDR3: TGTGCCATCAGCCGCTCAGGCGATGCAACTAATGAAAAACTGTTTTTT.

This clone has more than one count but fewer than ten. This chain joins TRBV6-5 and TRBJ2-7; D is perhaps TRBD2 (5 bases). Per germline, CDR1 MNHEY and CDR2 SVGAGI. CDR3 length: 11 residues. V lost 11 bases, J lost 2 bases, and 10 bases lay in between. CDR3 DNA sequence: TGTGCCGGATTCGGGACCTACGAGCAGTACTTC. The encoded protein is CAGFGTYEQYF.

V and J are TRBV7-3 and TRBJ2-1; 14 bases map to TRBD2. The CDR3 runs 18 residues. Germline CDR1 and CDR2: SGHTA and FQGTGA. V gave up 4 bases and J gave up 10 bases; unmatched junction bases: 15. This chain's CDR3 is CASSSITQGLAGEGEQFF. The CDR3 DNA sequence: TGTGCCAGCAGCTCCATCACCCAGGGACTAGCGGGAGAGGGAGAGCAGTTCTTC.

The chain couples TRBV6-6 to TRBJ2-5, with D tentatively TRBD1 (6 bases). CDR1 and CDR2 from the germline V gene are MNHNY and SVGAGI (reference sequence). The CDR3 length is 13 residues. The ends were cut back, 6 bases at V and 0 bases at J, with 8 bases in the middle. The CDR3 reads CASRPGDQETQYF. DNA for the CDR3: TGTGCCAGCAGACCAGGGGACCAAGAGACCCAGTACTTC.

The genes are TRBV5-1 and TRBJ2-1, with 7 bases matching TRBD2. Germline lookup yields CDR1 SGHRS and CDR2 YFSETQ. The CDR3 sequence is 14 residues long. V gave up 4 bases and J gave up 7 bases; unmatched junction bases: 8. The CDR3 sequence: CASSEGGPRNEQFF. DNA of the CDR3: TGCGCCAGCAGCGAGGGAGGGCCGCGGAATGAGCAGTTCTTC.

V and J are TRBV19 and TRBJ1-3; no definite D call. Germline CDR1 is LNHDA and CDR2 is SQIVND (reference sequence). Trimming took off 3 bases at V and 9 bases at J, with 9 bases between the two ends. The CDR3 has 12 residues. In DNA, the CDR3 is TGTGCCAGTAGTATTCCTTATGGCACCATATATTTT. It codes for CASSIPYGTIYF.